This TCR beta chain came from a study of blood T cells in healthy people across ages. Study outcomes and limitations: PBMCs that were unsorted prevented a conclusive naive versus antigen-experienced comparison. There was a strong correlation between TCR beta diversity and naive T cell percentage.

A second PCR of 7 to 11 cycles used a sample-barcoded 5' primer and a J-beta primer mix. One entry per CDR3 protein, called by TCRdb with MiXCR from the 5' RACE reads. The sample lists about 970,000 distinct CDR3 sequences, roughly 51% occurring once. Approximately 10 milliliters was the volume of peripheral blood drawn from each donor. This clonotype was counted ten times or more. What it binds is unknown. This sequence originates from an older woman in good health. The sample taken for sequencing was blood.

In nucleotides, the CDR3 is TGTGCCAGCACGTGGAATAGCGGTAACAATGAGCAGTTCTTC. Protein sequence: CASTWNSGNNEQFF. The rearrangement joins TRBV6-5 to TRBJ2-1; TRBD2 is a possible D gene (6 bases). Germline CDR1 reads MNHEY; CDR2 reads SVGAGI. V was pared by 7 bases and J by 5 bases, with 15 bases between. The CDR3 extends over 14 amino acids.